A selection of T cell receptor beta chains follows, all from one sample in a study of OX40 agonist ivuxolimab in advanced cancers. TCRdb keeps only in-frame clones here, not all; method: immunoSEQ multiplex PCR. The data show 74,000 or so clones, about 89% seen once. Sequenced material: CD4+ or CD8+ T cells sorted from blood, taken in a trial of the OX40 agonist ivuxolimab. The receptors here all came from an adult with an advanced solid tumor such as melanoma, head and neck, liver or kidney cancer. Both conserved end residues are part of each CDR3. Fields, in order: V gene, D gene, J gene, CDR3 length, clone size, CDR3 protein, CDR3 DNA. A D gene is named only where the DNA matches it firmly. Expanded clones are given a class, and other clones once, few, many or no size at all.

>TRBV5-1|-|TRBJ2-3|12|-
CASSSSTDTQYF
TGCGCCAGCAGCTCCAGCACAGATACGCAGTATTTT
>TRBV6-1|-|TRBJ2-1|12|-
CASGKLYNEQFF
TGTGCCAGCGGAAAACTCTACAATGAGCAGTTCTTC
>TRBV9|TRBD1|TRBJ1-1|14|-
CASSIQGQNTEAFF
TGTGCCAGCAGCATACAGGGGCAGAACACTGAAGCTTTCTTT
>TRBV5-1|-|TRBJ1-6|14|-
CASSDQGYNSPLHF
TGCGCCAGCAGCGACCAGGGATATAATTCACCCCTCCACTTT
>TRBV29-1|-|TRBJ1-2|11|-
CSVEPGDGYTF
TGCAGCGTTGAACCAGGGGATGGCTACACCTTC
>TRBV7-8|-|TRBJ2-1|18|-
CASSPRGLSGSSYNEQFF
TGTGCCAGCAGCCCCCGTGGACTTTCCGGTAGCTCCTACAATGAGCAGTTCTTC
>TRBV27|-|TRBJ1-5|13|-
CASSWGSNQPQHF
TGTGCCAGCAGCTGGGGGAGCAATCAGCCCCAGCATTTT
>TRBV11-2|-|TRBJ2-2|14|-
CASSLQGATGELFF
TGTGCCAGCAGCTTACAGGGAGCGACCGGGGAGCTGTTTTTT
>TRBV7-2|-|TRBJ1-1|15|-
CASSLGRRVNTEAFF
TGTGCCAGCAGCTTAGGACGGCGGGTGAACACTGAAGCTTTCTTT
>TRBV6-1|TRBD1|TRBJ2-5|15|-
CASSEGDRNQETQYF
TGTGCCAGCAGTGAAGGGGACAGAAACCAAGAGACCCAGTACTTC
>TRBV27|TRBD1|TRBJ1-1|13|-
CASSWDRDTEAFF
TGTGCCAGCAGTTGGGACAGGGACACTGAAGCTTTCTTT
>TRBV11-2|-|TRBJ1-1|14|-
CASSTDRRNTEAFF
TGTGCCAGCAGCACCGACAGGAGGAACACTGAAGCTTTCTTT
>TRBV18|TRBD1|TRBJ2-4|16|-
CASSHRGVGAKNIQYF
TGTGCCAGCTCACACAGGGGGGTCGGAGCCAAAAACATTCAGTACTTC
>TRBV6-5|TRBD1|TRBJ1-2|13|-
CASRRDRAYGYTF
TGTGCCAGCAGGAGGGACAGGGCCTATGGCTACACCTTC
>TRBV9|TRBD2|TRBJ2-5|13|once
CASSPGTRETQYF
TGTGCCAGCAGCCCCGGGACTAGAGAGACCCAGTACTTC
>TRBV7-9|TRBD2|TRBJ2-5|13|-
CASSLTSGETQYF
TGTGCCAGCAGCTTAACTAGCGGAGAGACCCAGTACTTC
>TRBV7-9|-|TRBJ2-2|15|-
CASSYWGSYTGELFF
TGTGCCAGCAGCTACTGGGGCTCCTACACCGGGGAGCTGTTTTTT
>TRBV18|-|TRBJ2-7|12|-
CASSPSSYEQYF
TGTGCCAGCTCACCGAGCTCCTACGAGCAGTACTTC
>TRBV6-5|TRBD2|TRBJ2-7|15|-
CASSSKTSGNHEQYF
TGTGCCAGCAGCTCGAAGACTAGCGGGAACCACGAGCAGTACTTC
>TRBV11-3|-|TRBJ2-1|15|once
CASSPAGGLYNEQFF
TGTGCCAGCAGCCCCGCCGGGGGTCTCTACAATGAGCAGTTCTTC
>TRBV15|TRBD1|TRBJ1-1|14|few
CATSRDPGGAEAFF
TGTGCCACCAGCAGAGATCCAGGGGGGGCTGAAGCTTTCTTT
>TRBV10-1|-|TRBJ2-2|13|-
CASSSLYAGELFF
TGCGCCAGCAGTTCCCTGTACGCCGGGGAGCTGTTTTTT
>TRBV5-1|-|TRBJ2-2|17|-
CASSWGRTNLFTGELFF
TGCGCCAGCAGCTGGGGCCGGACAAACCTCTTCACCGGGGAGCTGTTTTTT
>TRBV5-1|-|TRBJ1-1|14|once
CASSLGASRTEAFF
TGCGCCAGCAGCTTGGGGGCGTCGCGAACTGAAGCTTTCTTT
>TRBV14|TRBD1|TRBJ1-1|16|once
CASSTLRWGTGNEAFF
TGTGCCAGCAGCACACTGCGTTGGGGGACAGGGAATGAAGCTTTCTTT
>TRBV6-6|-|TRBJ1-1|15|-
CASSYDGRVNTEAFF
TGTGCCAGCAGTTACGATGGCAGGGTGAACACTGAAGCTTTCTTT
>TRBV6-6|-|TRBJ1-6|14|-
CASSFQGINSPLHF
TGTGCCAGCAGTTTTCAGGGTATAAATTCACCCCTCCACTTT
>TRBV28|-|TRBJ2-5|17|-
CASSLGYRGLLGETQYF
TGTGCCAGCAGTTTGGGTTACCGGGGGCTTTTAGGGGAGACCCAGTACTTC
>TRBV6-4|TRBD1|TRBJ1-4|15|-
CASKVAGGAGEKLFF
TGTGCCAGCAAGGTTGCAGGGGGCGCGGGTGAAAAACTGTTTTTT
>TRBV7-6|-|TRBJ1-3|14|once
CASSLSGAGNTIYF
TGTGCCAGCAGCTTATCAGGGGCTGGAAACACCATATATTTT
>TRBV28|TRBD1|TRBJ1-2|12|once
CASSLTGYGYTF
TGTGCCAGCAGTCTGACAGGGTATGGCTACACCTTC
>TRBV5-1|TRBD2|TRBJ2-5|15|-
CASSQAGRKGETQYF
TGCGCCAGCAGCCAAGCGGGGCGAAAAGGAGAGACCCAGTACTTC
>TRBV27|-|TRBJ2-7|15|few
CASSSIGTSIYEQYF
TGTGCCAGCAGTTCGATCGGGACTTCGATTTACGAGCAGTACTTC